The clone carrying this TCR beta chain was detected only a few times. No antigen is known for it. The use of genomic DNA as template underpinned the TCR beta VDJ and CDR3 profiling. From the reads, TCRdb called clonotypes with MiXCR, one entry per CDR3 protein. Of some 190,000 distinct CDR3 sequences in the sample, 35% to 50% were seen once. This specimen belongs to a study of CD8+CD57+ T cells in acquired aplastic anemia. Study-wide context: Sorting CD4+ and CD8+ cells gave DNA averaging around 3 ug. The study obtained 10 million to 12 million reads on average for CD4+ cells from healthy donors. Broader study findings: Between the patient and control groups, CD8+ Simpson's diversity did not differ significantly. Patients and controls were found to share around 30 CD8+ CDR3 sequences.

The CDR3 has 14 amino acids. The germline CDR1 and CDR2 sequences are ENHRY and SYGVKD. The V and J ends lost 4 bases and 5 bases, in that order; junction bases with no gene match: 7. Sequencing used sorted CD4+, CD8+, or CD8+CD57+ T cells (not recorded which) from PBMCs. The J gene is TRBJ2-5, the V gene TRBV10-3, with 7 bases aligning to TRBD1. This receptor was taken from a human donor in good health. CDR3 region: CAISATGVTETQYF. The CDR3 coding sequence is TGTGCCATCAGTGCAACAGGGGTAACGGAGACCCAGTACTTC.